The 3 T cell receptor beta chains presented below share a single source sample, sequenced in a study of blood T cell repertoires in COVID-19 (dated by TCRdb to 2018 to 2021). Library preparation was by the immunoSEQ multiplex PCR assay. The clones in this table, taken by TCRdb from immuneACCESS, are in-frame only. Not every clone is retained; where verified, under half of the shortfall comes from an unresolved V gene, and the cause of the rest is unknown. In all, the sample holds roughly 180,000 clones, and approximately 80% of those were seen once. The ten largest clones add up to 5.5% to 7.5% of the sample. The specimen sequenced was peripheral blood. These TCRs come from a human donor in a cohort sampled during active COVID-19.

This chain joins TRBV5-8 and TRBJ1-5; 11 nucleotides agree with TRBD1. The CDR3 runs to 16 residues. CDR1 SGHTS and CDR2 YDEGEE come from the germline V gene. V lost 3 bases and J lost 7; bases outside the gene matches: 9. CDR3 DNA: TGTGCCAGCAGCTCCGGACAGGGGGCGTTCAGACAGCCCCAGCATTTT. As protein: CASSSGQGAFRQPQHF.

This clone was seen only once. The DNA for the CDR3 is TGTGCCAGTCGTTCCTGGCGGCAGGGGTCCTACAATCAGCCCCAGCATTTT. This translates into CASRSWRQGSYNQPQHF. The J gene is TRBJ1-5, the V gene TRBV19; TRBD1 is a possible D gene (6 bases). Trimming shortened V by 8 bases and J by 3 bases, and 23 bases separated the two germline ends. CDR1 is LNHDA, CDR2 SQIVND, per germline (reference sequence). The CDR3 has 17 amino acids.

V gene TRBV6-1 combines with J gene TRBJ1-2, with 8 bases lining up with TRBD1. The V gene's germline CDR1 is MNHNS and CDR2 SASEGT. The CDR3 loop spans 14 amino acids. Trimming removed 3 bases from V and 4 bases from J; junction bases left unmatched: 4. The CDR3: CASSDRGQSYGYTF. CDR3 bases: TGTGCCAGCAGTGACAGGGGGCAGTCCTATGGCTACACCTTC.